Below are 29 T cell receptor beta chains sequenced from a single sample in a study of CD4 T cells in relation to SARS-CoV-2 and coronaviruses. These receptors' targets are unknown. The method was immunoSEQ multiplex PCR; TCRdb's version includes in-frame clones alone and lacks a portion of them. The sample lists around 30,000 clones; roughly 82% were seen once. The sequencing input was memory CD4+ T cells from PBMCs, cultured in vitro. Receptor source: an adult with COVID-19.

This sequence joins TRBV6-2 or TRBV6-3 and TRBJ2-5; D possibly corresponds to TRBD1 (5 bases). V was pared by 5 bases and J by 1 base, with 5 bases between. Germline lookup yields CDR1 MNHEY and CDR2 SVGEGT. The CDR3 consists of 12 residues. CDR3 DNA sequence: TGTGCCAGCAGTGACAGCCAAGAGACCCAGTACTTC. Encoded protein: CASSDSQETQYF.

This chain joins TRBV7-3 and TRBJ1-1; D perhaps matches TRBD1 (6 bases). The CDR3 is 13 amino acids. Per the germline V gene, CDR1 is SGHTA and CDR2 is FQGTGA. V lost 1 base and J 9 bases, leaving 12 bases between the germline ends. The CDR3 nucleotides read TGTGCCAGCAGCTTAATACAGGGAGATCAAGCTTTCTTT. The encoded protein is CASSLIQGDQAFF.

This chain uses TRBV6-1 with TRBJ2-2; maybe TRBD1 (6 bases). The CDR3 is 16 amino acids. Trimming took 4 bases from V and 3 from J, leaving 15 bases between them. The germline V gene encodes CDR1 MNHNS and CDR2 SASEGT. The CDR3 here is CASSVAGARDTGELFF. For the CDR3, the DNA is TGTGCCAGCAGTGTCGCAGGGGCAAGGGACACCGGGGAGCTGTTTTTT.

This clone was seen a handful of times. The chain carries TRBV12-3 or TRBV12-4 and TRBJ1-2; D not resolved. This CDR3 region has 12 residues. Deletions cut 2 bases from V and 1 base from J, with 2 bases between. As DNA, the CDR3 is TGTGCCAGCAGTTTACATAACTATGGCTACACCTTC. Its protein is CASSLHNYGYTF.

The V and J genes are TRBV7-8 and TRBJ2-3; 9 positions agree with TRBD1. There are 16 residues in the CDR3. The J segment lost 8 bases and the V segment lost 7 bases, leaving 16 bases of the junction unmatched. Germline CDR1 is SGHVS and CDR2 is FQNEAQ. For the CDR3, the DNA is TGTGCCAGCACCCCGGGTGGTAGACAGGGGGTTGGTACGCAGTATTTT. Translating it yields CASTPGGRQGVGTQYF.

The rearrangement uses TRBV4-3 and TRBJ2-3, with TRBD2 identical over 10 bases. Germline V lookup: CDR1 LGHNA, CDR2 YSLEER. The CDR3 spans 15 residues. V was pared by 3 bases and J by 4 bases, with 4 bases of the junction left unmatched. This CDR3 is CASSHGAGGSDTQYF. Written as DNA, the CDR3 is TGCGCCAGCAGCCATGGAGCGGGAGGGTCAGATACGCAGTATTTT.

By sample share, this clone is medium-sized. The chain carries TRBV9 and TRBJ2-5, with TRBD2 matching 8 bases. CDR3 length: 16 residues. Germline CDR1 SGDLS, CDR2 YYNGEE. The V and J ends lost 4 bases and 4 bases, in that order; junction bases with no gene match: 12. The CDR3 DNA follows: TGTGCCAGCAGCCCAGAGGAGACTAGCGCTATAGAGACCCAGTACTTC. Its translation: CASSPEETSAIETQYF.

The table lists this clone with a few counts. This rearrangement joins TRBV29-1 to TRBJ1-5, with D possibly being TRBD1 (5 bases). CDR1 and CDR2 (germline): SQVTM, ANQGSEA. The CDR3 contains 13 residues. Trimming left V 4 bases short and J 7 bases short, with 14 bases between. The CDR3 region has the DNA TGCAGCGTTGTATCAGGGAGCGACCAGCCCCAGCATTTT. This translates into CSVVSGSDQPQHF.

This sequence joins TRBV19 and TRBJ2-5; no clear D gene. The ends were cut back, 3 bases at V and 4 bases at J, with 18 bases in the middle. The CDR3 contains 16 residues. The germline V gene has CDR1 LNHDA and CDR2 SQIVND (reference sequence). The DNA of the CDR3 is TGTGCCAGTAGTATGTGGACCGGTTCCAAGGGAGAGACCCAGTACTTC. Encoded protein: CASSMWTGSKGETQYF.

This sequence joins TRBV24-1 and TRBJ2-1, with TRBD2 matching over 8 bases. The V segment lost 7 bases and the J segment 5 bases; nucleotides outside the gene matches: 3. From germline, CDR1 is KGHDR and CDR2 SFDVKD. This CDR3 comprises 13 residues. The CDR3 bases are TGTGCCACCAGCAGAGCGGGAGACAATGAGCAGTTCTTC. This gives the protein CATSRAGDNEQFF.

This clone appeared a few times. The rearrangement uses TRBV6-2 or TRBV6-3 and TRBJ2-3, with D perhaps matching TRBD1 (6 bases). The CDR3 totals 16 residues. The V and J ends lost 5 bases and 1 base respectively, with 16 bases between them. The germline gives CDR1 MNHEY, CDR2 SVGEGT. CDR3 loop: CASSRPVGQGTDTQYF. The CDR3 nucleotides are TGTGCCAGCAGTCGCCCCGTGGGACAAGGCACAGATACGCAGTATTTT.

The chain links TRBV7-9 to TRBJ1-3; unclear D gene. Germline CDR1 reads SEHNR; CDR2 reads FQNEAQ (reference sequence). This CDR3 is 13 amino acids long. Trimming cost V 5 bases and J 2 bases, with 7 bases left between them. In nucleotides, the CDR3 is TGTGCCAGCAGCCAGTCGGCTGGAAACACCATATATTTT. Translated, it gives CASSQSAGNTIYF.

The chain combines TRBV28 with TRBJ2-7, with a possible D match to TRBD2 (6 bases). V was pared by 8 bases and J by 7 bases, with 24 bases between. This CDR3 spans 15 amino acids. The germline V gene has CDR1 MDHEN and CDR2 SYDVKM. This CDR3 is CASSRPGFRRDEQYF. In DNA, the CDR3 is TGTGCCAGCTCCCGCCCGGGGTTCCGGCGGGATGAGCAGTACTTC. The whole variable domain, remainder taken from reference TRBV28 and TRBJ2-7, is DVKVTQSSRYLVKRTGEKVFLECVQDMDHENMFWYRQDPGLGLRLIYFSYDVKMKEKGDIPEGYSVSREKKERFSLILESASTNQTSMYLCASSRPGFRRDEQYFGPGTRLTVT.

This clone was counted a few times. The rearrangement links TRBV7-3 to TRBJ1-1; D possibly corresponds to TRBD1 (6 bases). V was clipped by 1 base and J by 11 bases, with 14 bases between them. The germline V gene has CDR1 SGHTA and CDR2 FQGTGA. There are 13 residues in the CDR3. CDR3: CASSLNPGGRAFF. CDR3 nucleotides: TGTGCCAGCAGCTTAAATCCTGGGGGCCGGGCTTTCTTT.

V is TRBV3-1 (or the pseudogene TRBV3-2) and J is TRBJ2-7; 8 bases are a match to TRBD2. The CDR3 totals 13 residues. CDR1 LGHDT and CDR2 YNNKEL come from the germline V gene (reference sequence). V shed 4 bases and J 3 bases; nucleotides not matched to a gene: 2. The CDR3 nucleotides are TGTGCCAGCAGCCGGGGACTAGACTACGAGCAGTACTTC. The encoded protein is CASSRGLDYEQYF.

The genes are TRBV15 and TRBJ2-6, with 9 bases that match TRBD1. This CDR3 has 18 amino acids. CDR1 and CDR2 (germline): LNHNV, YYDKDF (reference sequence). With 4 bases clipped from V and 0 bases from J, the junction kept 7 bases outside the gene matches. The CDR3: CATSIRDRVSSGANVLTF. The CDR3 DNA is TGTGCCACCAGCATTCGGGACAGGGTCTCCTCTGGGGCCAACGTCCTGACTTTC.

This chain joins TRBV28 and TRBJ2-7; 8 bases are shared with TRBD1. Germline V gives CDR1 MDHEN, CDR2 SYDVKM. CDR3 length: 15 amino acids. V lost 4 bases, J lost 0 bases, and 5 bases stayed unmatched. CDR3 bases: TGTGCCAGCAGTTCAGGGGGCTCTAGCTCCTACGAGCAGTACTTC. It translates to CASSSGGSSSYEQYF.

The rearrangement uses TRBV10-2 and TRBJ1-6; D is uncertain. The germline V and J ends were trimmed by 3 bases and 18 bases, with 15 bases remaining between them. The germline V gene has CDR1 WSHSY and CDR2 SAAADI. CDR3 size: 12 residues. Written as DNA, the CDR3 is TGCGCCAGCAGTGACTCGTGGAGGCAACACCACTTT. Protein product: CASSDSWRQHHF.

The chain recombines TRBV25-1 with TRBJ2-2, with 8 nucleotides matching TRBD2. The germline CDR1 and CDR2 sequences are MGHDK and SYGVNS. V shed 5 bases, J shed 4 bases, and the junction held 6 bases outside the gene matches. This CDR3 comprises 15 residues. Here the CDR3 DNA reads TGTGCCAGCAGTTATGCGGGAGGTTTCACCGGGGAGCTGTTTTTT. This gives the protein CASSYAGGFTGELFF.

The rearrangement links TRBV3-1 (or the pseudogene TRBV3-2) to TRBJ1-2; D is unclear. With 0 bases removed from V and 8 bases from J, the gap between germline ends came to 10 bases. Germline assignment: CDR1 LGHDT and CDR2 YNNKEL (reference sequence). The CDR3 is made up of 13 amino acids. The CDR3 sequence is CASSQEQFAGYTF. CDR3 coding DNA: TGTGCCAGCAGCCAAGAACAATTCGCGGGCTACACCTTC.

The genes are TRBV7-7 and TRBJ2-5; 7 bases are shared with TRBD1. V lost 3 bases, J lost 0 bases, and 1 base stayed unmatched. This CDR3 is 14 amino acids long. Germline CDR1 reads SSHAT; CDR2 reads FNYEAQ (reference sequence). Here the CDR3 reads CASSLTGYQETQYF. For the CDR3, the DNA is TGTGCCAGCAGCTTGACAGGGTACCAAGAGACCCAGTACTTC.

The gene calls are TRBV5-1 and TRBJ1-2; TRBD1 matches 7 bases. Germline loops: CDR1 SGHRS, CDR2 YFSETQ. V lost 5 bases, J lost 2 bases, and 9 bases stayed unmatched. The CDR3 consists of 15 residues. Here the CDR3 reads CASRGRDRRNYGYTF. The CDR3 DNA reads TGCGCCAGCAGGGGCCGGGACAGAAGAAACTATGGCTACACCTTC. Drawing the rest from reference TRBV5-1 and TRBJ1-2, the complete variable domain is KAGVTQTPRYLIKTRGQQVTLSCSPISGHRSVSWYQQTPGQGLQFLFEYFSETQRNKGNFPGRFSGRQFSNSRSEMNVSTLELGDSALYLCASRGRDRRNYGYTFGSGTRLTVV.

V gene TRBV28 combines with J gene TRBJ1-1, with D tentatively TRBD1 (6 bases). The germline V and J ends were trimmed by 5 bases and 4 bases, with 17 bases remaining between them. There are 15 residues in the CDR3. Looked up from germline, CDR1 is MDHEN and CDR2 is SYDVKM. The CDR3 reads CASSPTGPGGTEAFF. The DNA of the CDR3 is TGTGCCAGCAGTCCAACAGGGCCCGGTGGCACTGAAGCTTTCTTT.

The chain employs TRBV19 and TRBJ2-5, with 10 bases aligning to TRBD2. J gave up 1 base and V 6 bases, and 5 bases lay outside the gene matches. The germline V gene has CDR1 LNHDA and CDR2 SQIVND (reference sequence). This CDR3 region has 15 residues. The CDR3 nucleotides are TGTGCCAGTAGAACTAGCGGGAAGGTCCAAGAGACCCAGTACTTC. It yields the protein CASRTSGKVQETQYF.

The rearrangement joins TRBV7-2 to TRBJ1-3, with 8 bases identical to TRBD1. J gave up 4 bases and V 4 bases, and 3 bases lay outside the gene matches. This CDR3 comprises 14 residues. Germline V gives CDR1 SGHTA, CDR2 FQGNSA. The CDR3 reads CASSSQGVGNTIYF. The CDR3 coding sequence is TGTGCCAGCAGCTCACAGGGGGTCGGAAACACCATATATTTT.

The chain is built from TRBV24-1 and TRBJ2-1; D gene unclear. The CDR3 has 12 residues. The V gene lost 1 base and the J gene lost 6 bases, with 3 bases spanning the gap. Germline V gene lookup returns CDR1 KGHDR and CDR2 SFDVKD. The DNA for the CDR3 is TGTGCCACCAGTGATTTTTCCAATGAGCAGTTCTTC. Protein product: CATSDFSNEQFF.

The chain has TRBV6-6 and TRBJ2-4; TRBD2 matches at 14 bases. The CDR3 spans 16 residues. V lost 6 bases and J lost 6; bases outside the gene matches: 7. Per germline, CDR1 MNHNY and CDR2 SVGAGI (reference sequence). The chain's CDR3 is CASSRSGLAGGNIQYF. The DNA of the CDR3 is TGTGCCAGCAGCCGATCAGGACTAGCGGGAGGAAACATTCAGTACTTC.

V is TRBV2 and J is TRBJ2-7; no reliable D call. The germline V and J ends were trimmed by 0 bases and 2 bases, with 5 bases remaining between them. CDR3 length equals 13 residues. The germline gives CDR1 SNHLY, CDR2 FYNNEI. The CDR3 loop is CASSEARPYEQYF. CDR3 in DNA: TGTGCCAGCAGTGAAGCTAGGCCCTACGAGCAGTACTTC.

This sequence joins TRBV5-6 and TRBJ2-7; TRBD1 matches 9 bases. CDR3 length: 17 amino acids. Germline loops: CDR1 SGHDT, CDR2 YYEEEE. V shed 2 bases, J shed 4 bases, and the junction held 13 bases outside the gene matches. The CDR3 spells CASSLPIPGQGQYEQYF. CDR3 sequence (DNA): TGTGCCAGCAGCTTACCCATACCGGGACAGGGCCAATACGAGCAGTACTTC.